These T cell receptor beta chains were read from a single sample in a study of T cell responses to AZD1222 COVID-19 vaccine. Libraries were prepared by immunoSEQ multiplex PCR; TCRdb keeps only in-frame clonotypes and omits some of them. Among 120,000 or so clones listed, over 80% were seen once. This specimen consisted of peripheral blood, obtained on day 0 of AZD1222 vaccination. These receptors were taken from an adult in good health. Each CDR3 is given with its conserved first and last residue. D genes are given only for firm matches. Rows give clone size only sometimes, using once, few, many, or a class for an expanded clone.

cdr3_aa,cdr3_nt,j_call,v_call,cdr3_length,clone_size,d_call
CASNSDDSYEQYF,TGTGCCAGCAATAGTGATGATAGCTACGAGCAGTACTTC,TRBJ2-7,TRBV21-1,13,.,.
CASIPGGSENQPQHF,TGTGCCAGTATCCCAGGAGGTAGTGAGAATCAGCCCCAGCATTTT,TRBJ1-5,TRBV19,15,.,.
CASSPGANYGYTF,TGTGCCAGCAGCCCGGGAGCTAACTATGGCTACACCTTC,TRBJ1-2,TRBV6-2/TRBV6-3,13,.,.
CASSPQDRSNSPLHF,TGCGCCAGCAGCCCTCAGGACAGGAGTAATTCACCCCTCCACTTT,TRBJ1-6,TRBV4-1,15,.,TRBD1
CSAKAGREQFF,TGCAGTGCCAAGGCCGGGAGGGAGCAGTTCTTC,TRBJ2-1,TRBV20-1,11,.,TRBD2
CASSLAFERRVPYGYTF,TGTGCCAGCAGCTTAGCGTTCGAACGGCGCGTCCCCTATGGCTACACCTTC,TRBJ1-2,TRBV7-9,17,.,.
CASTGAGEQYF,TGTGCCTCCACAGGGGCGGGTGAGCAGTACTTC,TRBJ2-7,TRBV28,11,once,TRBD1
CASSQDTTYYEQYF,TGTGCCAGCAGCCAGGATACCACCTACTACGAGCAGTACTTC,TRBJ2-7,TRBV4-2,14,.,.
CASSLGGQQNTEAFF,TGCGCCAGCAGCTTGGGGGGACAGCAAAACACTGAAGCTTTCTTT,TRBJ1-1,TRBV5-1,15,.,TRBD1
CASSLAGYEQYF,TGTGCCAGCAGTTTAGCCGGATACGAGCAGTACTTC,TRBJ2-7,TRBV28,12,.,.
CASSRGSSDTDTQYF,TGTGCCAGCAGTCGGGGTTCTAGCGACACAGATACGCAGTATTTT,TRBJ2-3,TRBV2,15,.,.
CASSQQSPRETQYF,TGTGCCAGCAGCCAACAGTCTCCACGGGAGACCCAGTACTTC,TRBJ2-5,TRBV2,14,.,.
CASSHGRVRFF,TGCGCCAGCAGCCACGGACGAGTGAGGTTCTTC,TRBJ2-1,TRBV4-1,11,once,.
CASSKVARYNEQFF,TGTGCCAGCAGCAAAGTTGCCAGATACAATGAGCAGTTCTTC,TRBJ2-1,TRBV21-1,14,.,.
CASSPQGVYGYTF,TGTGCCAGCAGTCCCCAGGGAGTATACGGCTACACCTTC,TRBJ1-2,TRBV27,13,.,.
CATSDLGQVKYYEQYF,TGTGCCACCAGTGACCTCGGACAGGTCAAGTACTACGAGCAGTACTTC,TRBJ2-7,TRBV24-1,16,.,TRBD1
CASSRQGYGYTF,TGTGCCAGTAGTAGACAGGGGTATGGCTACACCTTC,TRBJ1-2,TRBV19,12,once,TRBD1
CASSLLAGQYNEQFF,TGTGCCAGCAGCTTATTAGCGGGACAATACAATGAGCAGTTCTTC,TRBJ2-1,TRBV7-3,15,.,TRBD2